Below, one T cell receptor (beta chain) is given with its context. Study processing details: How many nucleated cells were present was estimated from reference gene primer amplification. Clones were sequenced by immunoSEQ multiplex PCR, and TCRdb holds only the in-frame ones, with some missing. The D gene and trimming were derived from the DNA, and the V and J assignments and clone size from that table. Of approximately 170,000 clones in the sample, approximately 81% are singletons; the top ten hold over 9.5%. In germline, CDR1 is SEHNR, CDR2 FQNEAQ (reference sequence). The CDR3 contains 13 residues. V lost 4 bases and J 4 bases, leaving 10 bases between the germline ends. The data originate from a study of blood T cell repertoires in COVID-19.

The sequence was collected from a woman of 80 years or more with active or convalescent COVID-19. The rearrangement uses TRBV7-9 and TRBJ1-2; maybe TRBD1 (6 bases). What was sequenced was peripheral blood. CDR3 in DNA: TGTGCCAGCAGCTCGGGACACCTCTATGGCTACACCTTC. This codes for CASSSGHLYGYTF.